The subject of this entry is one TCR beta chain. What it binds is not known. At one end the junction does not follow the germline gene, possibly because of a read error. TCRdb reprocessed the 5' RACE reads via MiXCR and lists one record per CDR3 protein. The sample shows around 1.7 million distinct CDR3 sequences, under 35% of them seen only once. Germline CDR1 is SGHVS and CDR2 is FQNEAQ. The CDR3 extends over 12 amino acids. These data belong to a study of identical twins. Study-level results: Partial confounding of zero-insertion analyses by invariant MAIT and iNKT cells was possible. Beta out-of-frame twin sharing showed a weaker excess.

Everyone who donated was a healthy Caucasian. This rearrangement joins TRBV7-8 to TRBJ2-1; D not certain. The sequencing input was cord blood. This TCR was sampled from a newborn girl in good health. This CDR3 reads CASGRLGNEQVF. CDR3 sequence (DNA): TGTGCCAGCGGACGACTGGGCAATGAGCAGGTCTTC. Drawing the rest from reference TRBV7-8 and TRBJ2-1, the complete variable domain is GAGVSQSPRYKVAKRGQDVALRCDPISGHVSLFWYQQALGQGPEFLTYFQNEAQLDKSGLPSDRFFAERPEGSVSTLKIQRTQQEDSAVYLCASGRLGNEQVFGPGTRLTVL.